A selection of T cell receptor beta chains follows, all from one sample in a study of cytomegalovirus exposure and HLA in healthy donors. Using immunoSEQ multiplex PCR, the repertoire was profiled, and TCRdb retains in-frame clones only, with some absent. Found here are about 200,000 clones, about 75% of them singletons; the top ten hold around 2%. Sequencing was carried out using PBMCs. The receptors here all came from a man between 18 and 29 years old in good health and CMV-seronegative. CDR3s include the opening cysteine and the closing phenylalanine or tryptophan. The D gene is left open where the match is weak. The size of a clone is reported for some rows only, either as once, few or many, or as a class for expanded clones.

j_call v_call clone_size d_call cdr3_aa cdr3_nt
TRBJ1-2 TRBV29-1 - - CSVEVGRGLGGYTF TGCAGCGTTGAAGTCGGCAGGGGTTTAGGTGGCTACACCTTC
TRBJ1-6 TRBV30 - - CAWSVQQGSPLHF TGTGCCTGGAGTGTACAACAGGGTTCACCCCTCCACTTT
TRBJ2-3 TRBV13 - - CASSSTGERVPSTDTQYF TGTGCCAGCAGCTCTACAGGGGAGCGGGTACCTAGCACAGATACGCAGTATTTT
TRBJ2-7 TRBV5-1 - TRBD1 CASSLGQASSYEQYF TGCGCCAGCAGCTTAGGACAGGCGAGCTCCTACGAGCAGTACTTC
TRBJ2-3 TRBV25-1 - - CASSPFGGRTDTQYF TGTGCCAGCAGTCCATTCGGGGGACGGACAGATACGCAGTATTTT
TRBJ2-7 TRBV7-2 once TRBD1 CASSPGTGLEQYF TGTGCCAGCAGCCCCGGGACAGGGCTCGAGCAGTACTTC
TRBJ2-3 TRBV1 - - CTSSGHTDTQYF TGCACCAGCAGCGGGCACACAGATACGCAGTATTTT
TRBJ1-2 TRBV6-5 - TRBD1 CASSTQGNYGYTF TGTGCCAGCAGTACACAGGGGAACTATGGCTACACCTTC
TRBJ2-7 TRBV4-2 - TRBD1 CASSQGGTGLYEQYF TGTGCCAGCAGCCAAGGCGGGACAGGGCTCTACGAGCAGTACTTC
TRBJ2-5 TRBV19 - - CASSIRTQQETQYF TGTGCCAGTAGTATAAGGACTCAGCAAGAGACCCAGTACTTC